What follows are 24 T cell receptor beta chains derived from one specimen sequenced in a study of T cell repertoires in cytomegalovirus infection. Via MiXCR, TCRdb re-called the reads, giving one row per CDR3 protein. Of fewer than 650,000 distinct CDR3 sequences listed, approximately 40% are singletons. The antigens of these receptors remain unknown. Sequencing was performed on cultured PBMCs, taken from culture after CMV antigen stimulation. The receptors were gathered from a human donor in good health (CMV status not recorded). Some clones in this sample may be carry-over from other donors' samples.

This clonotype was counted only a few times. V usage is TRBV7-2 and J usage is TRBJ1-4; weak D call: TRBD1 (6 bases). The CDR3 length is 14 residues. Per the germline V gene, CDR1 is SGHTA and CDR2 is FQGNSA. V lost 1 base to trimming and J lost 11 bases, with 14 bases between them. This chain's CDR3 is CASSLEQGQRKLFF. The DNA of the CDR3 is TGTGCCAGCAGCTTAGAACAGGGCCAAAGGAAACTGTTTTTT.

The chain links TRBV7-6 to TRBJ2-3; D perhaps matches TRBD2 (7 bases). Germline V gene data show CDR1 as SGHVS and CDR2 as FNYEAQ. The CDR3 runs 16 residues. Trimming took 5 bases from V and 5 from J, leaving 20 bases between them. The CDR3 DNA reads TGTGCCAGCAGCCGGCAGGCATCGGGGGGCCGAGATACGCAGTATTTT. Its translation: CASSRQASGGRDTQYF.

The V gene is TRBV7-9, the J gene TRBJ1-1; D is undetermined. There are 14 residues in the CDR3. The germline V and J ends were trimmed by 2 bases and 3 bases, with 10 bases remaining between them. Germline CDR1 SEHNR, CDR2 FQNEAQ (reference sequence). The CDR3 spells CASSLIKGYTEAFF. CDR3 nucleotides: TGTGCCAGCAGCTTAATTAAGGGTTACACTGAAGCTTTCTTT.

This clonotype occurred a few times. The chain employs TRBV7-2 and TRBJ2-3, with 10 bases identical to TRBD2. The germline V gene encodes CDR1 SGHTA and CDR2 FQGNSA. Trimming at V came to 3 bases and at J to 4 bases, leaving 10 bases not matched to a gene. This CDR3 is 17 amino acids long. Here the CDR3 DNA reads TGTGCCAGCAGCTTCCCCCGGACTAGCGGCCCTCCAGATACGCAGTATTTT. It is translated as CASSFPRTSGPPDTQYF. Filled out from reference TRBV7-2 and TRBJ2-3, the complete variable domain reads GAGVSQSPSNKVTEKGKDVELRCDPISGHTALYWYRQSLGQGLEFLIYFQGNSAPDKSGLPSDRFSAERTGGSVSTLTIQRTQQEDSAVYLCASSFPRTSGPPDTQYFGPGTRLTVL.

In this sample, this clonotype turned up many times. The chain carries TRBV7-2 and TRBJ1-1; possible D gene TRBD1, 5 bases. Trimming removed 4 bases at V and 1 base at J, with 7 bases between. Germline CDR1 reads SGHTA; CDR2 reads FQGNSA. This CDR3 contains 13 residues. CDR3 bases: TGTGCCAGCAGCTACGGGACGAACACTGAAGCTTTCTTT. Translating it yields CASSYGTNTEAFF.

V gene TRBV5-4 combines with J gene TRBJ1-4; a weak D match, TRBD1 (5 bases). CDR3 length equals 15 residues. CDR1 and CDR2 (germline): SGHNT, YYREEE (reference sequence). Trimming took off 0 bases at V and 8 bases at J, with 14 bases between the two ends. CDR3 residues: CASSLDTTTEEKLFF. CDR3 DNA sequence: TGTGCCAGCAGCTTGGACACAACGACAGAAGAAAAACTGTTTTTT.

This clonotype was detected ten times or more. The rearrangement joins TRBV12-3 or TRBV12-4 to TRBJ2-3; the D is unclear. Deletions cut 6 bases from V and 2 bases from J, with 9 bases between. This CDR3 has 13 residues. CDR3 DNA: TGTGCCAGCAGCTTGTTTGCCACAGATACGCAGTATTTT. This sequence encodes CASSLFATDTQYF.

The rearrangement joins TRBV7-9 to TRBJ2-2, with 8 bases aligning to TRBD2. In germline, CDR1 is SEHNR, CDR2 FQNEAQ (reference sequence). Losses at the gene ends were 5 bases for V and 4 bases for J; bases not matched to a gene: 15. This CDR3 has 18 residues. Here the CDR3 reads CASSTTSGSAGGTGELFF. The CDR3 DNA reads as TGTGCCAGCAGCACGACCAGCGGGAGCGCCGGGGGCACCGGGGAGCTGTTTTTT.

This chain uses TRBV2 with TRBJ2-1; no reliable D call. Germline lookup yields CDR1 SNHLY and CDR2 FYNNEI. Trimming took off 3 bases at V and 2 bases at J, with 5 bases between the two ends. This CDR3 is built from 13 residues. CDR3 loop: CASSEAAYNEQFF. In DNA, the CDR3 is TGTGCCAGCAGTGAGGCAGCCTACAATGAGCAGTTCTTC. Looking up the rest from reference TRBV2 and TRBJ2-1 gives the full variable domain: EPEVTQTPSHQVTQMGQEVILRCVPISNHLYFYWYRQILGQKVEFLVSFYNNEISEKSEIFDDQFSVERPDGSNFTLKIRSTKLEDSAMYFCASSEAAYNEQFFGPGTRLTVL.

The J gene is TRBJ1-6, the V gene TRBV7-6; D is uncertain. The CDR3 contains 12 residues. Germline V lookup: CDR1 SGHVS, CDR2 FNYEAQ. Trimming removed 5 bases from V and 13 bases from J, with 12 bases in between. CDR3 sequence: CASSSAGSPLHF. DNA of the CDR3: TGTGCCAGCAGCAGTGCCGGGTCCCCCCTCCACTTT.

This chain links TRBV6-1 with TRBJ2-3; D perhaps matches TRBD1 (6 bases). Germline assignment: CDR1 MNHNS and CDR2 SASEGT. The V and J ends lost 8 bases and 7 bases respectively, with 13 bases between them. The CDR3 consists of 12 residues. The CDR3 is CASQGLANTQYF. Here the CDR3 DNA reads TGTGCCAGCCAGGGGCTGGCTAATACGCAGTATTTT.

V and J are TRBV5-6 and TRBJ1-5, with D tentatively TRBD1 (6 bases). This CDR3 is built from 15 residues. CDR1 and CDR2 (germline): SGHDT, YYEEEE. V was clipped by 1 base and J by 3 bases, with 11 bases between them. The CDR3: CASSLRDTNNQPQHF. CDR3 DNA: TGTGCCAGCAGCTTGAGGGACACTAACAATCAGCCCCAGCATTTT.

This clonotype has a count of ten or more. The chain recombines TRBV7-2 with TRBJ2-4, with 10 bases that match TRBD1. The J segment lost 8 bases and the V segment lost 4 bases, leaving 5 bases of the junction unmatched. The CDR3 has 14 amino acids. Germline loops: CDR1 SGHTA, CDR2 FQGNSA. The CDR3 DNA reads TGTGCCAGCAGCTCCTGGACAGGGGGGGACATTCAGTACTTC. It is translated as CASSSWTGGDIQYF. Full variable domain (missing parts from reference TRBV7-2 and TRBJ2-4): GAGVSQSPSNKVTEKGKDVELRCDPISGHTALYWYRQSLGQGLEFLIYFQGNSAPDKSGLPSDRFSAERTGGSVSTLTIQRTQQEDSAVYLCASSSWTGGDIQYFGAGTRLSVL.

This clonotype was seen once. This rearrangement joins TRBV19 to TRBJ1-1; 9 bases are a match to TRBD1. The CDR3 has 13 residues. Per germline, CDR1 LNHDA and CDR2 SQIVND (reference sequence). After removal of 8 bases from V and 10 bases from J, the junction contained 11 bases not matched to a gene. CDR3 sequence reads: CASRLRDRERAFF. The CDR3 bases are TGTGCCAGTCGCCTTAGGGACAGGGAAAGAGCTTTCTTT.

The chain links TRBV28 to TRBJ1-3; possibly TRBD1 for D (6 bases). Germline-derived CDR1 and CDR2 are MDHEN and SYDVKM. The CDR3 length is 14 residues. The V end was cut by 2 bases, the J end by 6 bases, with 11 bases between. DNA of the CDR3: TGTGCCAGCAGTTTAGGGGGGGCCGAAAACACCATATATTTT. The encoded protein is CASSLGGAENTIYF.

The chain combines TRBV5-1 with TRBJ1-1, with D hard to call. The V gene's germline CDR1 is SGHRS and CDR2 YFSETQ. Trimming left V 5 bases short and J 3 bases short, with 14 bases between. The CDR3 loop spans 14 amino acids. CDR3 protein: CASSQDRVDTEAFF. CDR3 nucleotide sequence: TGCGCCAGCAGTCAGGACCGCGTGGACACTGAAGCTTTCTTT.

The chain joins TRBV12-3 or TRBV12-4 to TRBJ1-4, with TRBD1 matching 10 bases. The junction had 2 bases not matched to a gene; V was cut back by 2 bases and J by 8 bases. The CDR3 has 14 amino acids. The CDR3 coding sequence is TGTGCCAGCAGTTTACCGGGACAGGGGGAAAAACTGTTTTTT. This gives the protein CASSLPGQGEKLFF.

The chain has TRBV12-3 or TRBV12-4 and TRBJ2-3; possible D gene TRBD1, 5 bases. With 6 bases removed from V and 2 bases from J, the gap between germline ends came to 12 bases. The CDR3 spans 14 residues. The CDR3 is CASSRPTVTDTQYF. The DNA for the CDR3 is TGTGCCAGCAGCCGGCCGACAGTCACAGATACGCAGTATTTT.

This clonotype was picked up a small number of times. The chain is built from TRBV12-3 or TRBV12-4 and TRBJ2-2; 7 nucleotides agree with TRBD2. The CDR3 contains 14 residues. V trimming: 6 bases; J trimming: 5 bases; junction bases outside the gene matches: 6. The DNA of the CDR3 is TGTGCCAGCAGGCGAACTAGCGCGACCGGGGAGCTGTTTTTT. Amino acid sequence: CASRRTSATGELFF.

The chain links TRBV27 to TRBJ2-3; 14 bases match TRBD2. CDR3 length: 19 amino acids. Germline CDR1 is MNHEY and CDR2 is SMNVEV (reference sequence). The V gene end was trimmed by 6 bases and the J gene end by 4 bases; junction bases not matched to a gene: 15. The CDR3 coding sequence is TGTGCCAGCAGACCAACCCCTCCTGGACTAGCGGGAGGACCAGATACGCAGTATTTT. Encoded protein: CASRPTPPGLAGGPDTQYF.

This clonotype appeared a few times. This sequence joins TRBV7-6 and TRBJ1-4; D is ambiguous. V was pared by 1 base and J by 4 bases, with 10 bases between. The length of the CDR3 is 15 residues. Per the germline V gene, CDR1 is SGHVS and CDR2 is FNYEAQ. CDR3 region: CASSLGGSFNEKLFF. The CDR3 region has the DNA TGTGCCAGCAGCTTAGGGGGTTCATTTAATGAAAAACTGTTTTTT.

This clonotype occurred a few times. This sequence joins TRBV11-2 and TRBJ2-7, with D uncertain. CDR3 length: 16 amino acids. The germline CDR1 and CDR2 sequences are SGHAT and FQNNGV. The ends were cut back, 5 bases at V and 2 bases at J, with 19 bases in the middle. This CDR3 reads CASSRWPREVPYEQYF. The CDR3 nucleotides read TGTGCCAGCAGCCGCTGGCCCCGAGAGGTACCCTACGAGCAGTACTTC. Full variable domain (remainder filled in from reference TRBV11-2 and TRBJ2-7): EAGVAQSPRYKIIEKRQSVAFWCNPISGHATLYWYQQILGQGPKLLIQFQNNGVVDDSQLPKDRFSAERLKGVDSTLKIQPAKLEDSAVYLCASSRWPREVPYEQYFGPGTRLTVT.

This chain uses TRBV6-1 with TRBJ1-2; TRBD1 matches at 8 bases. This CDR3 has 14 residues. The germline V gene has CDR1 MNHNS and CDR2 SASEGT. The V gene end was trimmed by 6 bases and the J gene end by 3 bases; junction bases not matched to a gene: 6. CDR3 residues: CASSPQGEDYGYTF. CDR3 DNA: TGTGCCAGCAGCCCACAGGGGGAGGACTATGGCTACACCTTC.

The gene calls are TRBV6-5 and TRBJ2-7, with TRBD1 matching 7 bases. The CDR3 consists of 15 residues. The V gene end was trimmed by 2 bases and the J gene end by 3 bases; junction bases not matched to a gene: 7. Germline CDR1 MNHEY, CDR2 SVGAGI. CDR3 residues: CASSYTAGTVYEQYF. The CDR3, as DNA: TGTGCCAGCAGTTACACTGCCGGGACAGTCTACGAGCAGTACTTC.